The clone carrying this T cell receptor (beta chain) was recorded a few times. TCRdb recomputed calls from the 5' RACE reads with MiXCR, one row per CDR3 protein. This sample has under 90,000 distinct CDR3 sequences, with about 13% found just once. From germline, CDR1 is SGHTA and CDR2 FQGTGA. The CDR3 is 16 residues long. J was trimmed by 6 bases and V by 5 bases; bases with no gene match: 11. The sample is drawn from a study of early T cells in non-severe SARS-CoV-2 infection. The gene calls are TRBV7-3 and TRBJ2-2; 8 bases agree with TRBD1. The TCR sequence derives from an adult who was a healthcare worker with PCR-confirmed SARS-CoV-2 infection or an uninfected control (not recorded which). Sample: whole blood. In nucleotides, the CDR3 is TGTGCCAGCAGCGACCTTCGGACAGGGTATCCCGGGGAGCTGTTTTTT. Protein: CASSDLRTGYPGELFF.